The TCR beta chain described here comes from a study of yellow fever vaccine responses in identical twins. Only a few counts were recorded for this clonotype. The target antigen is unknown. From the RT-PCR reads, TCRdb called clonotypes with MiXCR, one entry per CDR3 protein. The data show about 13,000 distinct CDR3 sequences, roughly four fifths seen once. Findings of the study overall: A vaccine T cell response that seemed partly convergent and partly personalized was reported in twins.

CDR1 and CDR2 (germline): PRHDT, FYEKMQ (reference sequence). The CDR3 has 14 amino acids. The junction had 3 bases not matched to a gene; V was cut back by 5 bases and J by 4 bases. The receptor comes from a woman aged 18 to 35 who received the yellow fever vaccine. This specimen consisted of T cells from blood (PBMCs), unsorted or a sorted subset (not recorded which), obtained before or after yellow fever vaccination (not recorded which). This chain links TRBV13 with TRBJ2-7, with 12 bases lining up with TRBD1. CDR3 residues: CASSQGQGAYEQYF. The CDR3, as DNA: TGTGCCAGCAGCCAGGGACAGGGGGCTTACGAGCAGTACTTC.